This TCR beta chain was captured by sequencing in a study of cytomegalovirus exposure and HLA in healthy donors. Findings of the study overall: CMV serostatus stood as the only immune exposure information on hand. Equally common other TCR beta chains were less clonally expanded than HLA-associated ones, a later analysis found. Trimming of TCR beta V- and J-genes showed a link, identified in a later analysis, to a missense DCLRE1C variant.

Germline CDR1 MNHEY, CDR2 SMNVEV (reference sequence). The CDR3 extends over 12 amino acids. The PCR used 60 Vbeta and 13 Jbeta primers. Generated by immunoSEQ multiplex PCR, the TCRdb table keeps only in-frame clones and is missing some. The table records 200,000 to 250,000 clones, roughly 87% of them present only once. Comment on this clone: No antigen is known for it. The junction departs from the called germline gene at one end, perhaps through a read error.

What was sequenced was PBMCs. The chain carries TRBV27 and TRBJ2-7, with 7 bases lining up with TRBD1. The sequence was collected from a woman between 40 and 55 years old in good health and CMV-seropositive. In nucleotides, the CDR3 is TGTGCCAGCAGTTCGACGGGACAGCATCTCCTATTC. Translating it yields CASSSTGQHLLF.